This is a list of T cell receptor beta chains from one sample in a study of cytomegalovirus exposure and HLA in healthy donors. The protocol was immunoSEQ multiplex PCR, while the TCRdb copy is restricted to in-frame clones and leaves out a portion. The sample consists of 200,000 to 250,000 clones, around 87% of them appearing once. Sequencing used PBMCs. The receptors were sampled from a woman between 18 and 29 years old in good health and CMV-seropositive. The CDR3 runs from the conserved cysteine through the conserved F or W. The order of the fields is J gene, D gene, clone size, V gene, CDR3 length, CDR3 protein, CDR3 DNA. D genes are given only for firm matches. For some rows the clone size is stated as once, few or many, or as a class when expanded; others skip it.

TRBJ1-2 TRBD1 - TRBV7-8 14 CASSQTGTAFGYTF TGTGCCAGCAGCCAAACCGGGACAGCCTTTGGCTACACCTTC
TRBJ1-2 - - TRBV7-9 18 CASSRIPIMDSANYGYTF TGTGCCAGCAGCCGAATCCCAATTATGGACAGCGCTAACTATGGCTACACCTTC
TRBJ2-7 TRBD2 - TRBV5-4 15 CASSLGSSGRGEQYF TGTGCCAGCAGCTTGGGATCCAGCGGGAGAGGGGAGCAGTACTTC
TRBJ2-1 TRBD2 - TRBV30 14 CAWRILAGPNEQFF TGTGCCTGGAGGATCCTAGCGGGGCCCAATGAGCAGTTCTTC
TRBJ1-4 - few TRBV5-1 16 CASSLDPTGGNEKLFF TGCGCCAGCAGCTTGGACCCGACGGGAGGAAATGAAAAACTGTTTTTT
TRBJ2-2 TRBD2 - TRBV7-8 19 CASSSITGASGRKTGELFF TGTGCCAGCAGCTCCATAACCGGGGCTAGCGGGAGGAAGACCGGGGAGCTGTTTTTT
TRBJ2-2 - - TRBV30 13 CAWTRGSTGELFF TGTGCCTGGACTAGAGGATCCACCGGGGAGCTGTTTTTT
TRBJ2-1 TRBD2 - TRBV10-3 14 CAIRTSGAYNEQFF TGTGCCATAAGGACTAGCGGGGCCTACAATGAGCAGTTCTTC
TRBJ2-1 TRBD2 - TRBV5-1 15 CASSWGTSGGLEQFF TGCGCCAGCAGCTGGGGGACTAGCGGGGGACTAGAGCAGTTCTTC
TRBJ2-7 TRBD2 - TRBV7-6 16 CASSLEGLASSYEQYF TGTGCCAGCAGCTTAGAGGGACTAGCAAGCTCCTACGAGCAGTACTTC
TRBJ1-4 - - TRBV7-8 13 CASSLAAERKLFF TGTGCCAGCAGCTTAGCGGCAGAAAGAAAACTGTTTTTT
TRBJ1-5 - few TRBV2 13 CASSEEGPGPQHF TGTGCCAGCAGTGAAGAGGGGCCTGGACCCCAGCATTTT
TRBJ2-5 - - TRBV9 15 CASSAGSWSGETQYF TGTGCCAGCAGCGCAGGGTCATGGAGCGGGGAGACCCAGTACTTC
TRBJ2-1 TRBD2 - TRBV27 18 CASSLSGTSGISYNEQFF TGTGCCAGCAGTTTAAGTGGGACTAGCGGGATCTCCTACAATGAGCAGTTCTTC
TRBJ1-2 - - TRBV5-1 16 CASSLKGPGANYGYTF TGCGCCAGCAGCTTGAAGGGGCCCGGAGCTAACTATGGCTACACCTTC
TRBJ1-2 TRBD1 - TRBV27 15 CASSLSMAGGRGYTF TGTGCCAGCAGTTTATCGATGGCAGGGGGCAGGGGCTACACCTTC
TRBJ2-2 TRBD1 - TRBV28 17 CASGLGADRDYTGELFF TGTGCCAGCGGGTTAGGGGCGGACAGGGATTACACCGGGGAGCTGTTTTTT
TRBJ2-7 TRBD1 - TRBV19 15 CASTAGTGGTYEQYF TGTGCCAGTACCGCCGGGACAGGGGGTACCTACGAGCAGTACTTC
TRBJ1-3 - - TRBV10-3 18 CAISVEQVKEGVGNTIYF TGTGCCATCAGTGTCGAGCAGGTTAAGGAAGGGGTTGGAAACACCATATATTTT
TRBJ2-7 TRBD2 - TRBV2 13 CAGAGDVLYEQYF TGTGCCGGGGCGGGAGACGTTCTCTACGAGCAGTACTTC
TRBJ2-7 TRBD1 - TRBV29-1 14 CSVDQAGGTGEQYF TGCAGCGTCGACCAGGCAGGGGGCACGGGCGAGCAGTACTTC
TRBJ1-1 TRBD1 - TRBV7-3 14 CASSSNWDSTEAFF TGTGCCAGCAGCTCTAACTGGGACAGCACTGAAGCTTTCTTT
TRBJ2-7 - - TRBV2 13 CASSGARGDEQYF TGTGCCAGCAGTGGGGCCAGGGGGGATGAGCAGTACTTC
TRBJ2-3 - once TRBV7-9 14 CASTFQGGGLTRYF TGTGCCAGCACCTTCCAGGGGGGAGGACTTACGAGGTATTTT
TRBJ2-1 TRBD2 - TRBV11-2 16 CASSLTSADTYNEQFF TGTGCCAGCAGCTTAACTAGCGCAGACACCTACAATGAGCAGTTCTTC
TRBJ2-5 TRBD2 - TRBV12-5 15 CASGLGLAGVETQYF TGTGCTAGTGGTTTGGGCCTAGCGGGAGTAGAGACCCAGTACTTC
TRBJ1-2 - - TRBV28 12 CASSTGSRGYTF TGTGCCAGCAGTACAGGCTCTCGGGGCTACACCTTC
TRBJ1-5 - - TRBV27 15 CASSFDRVSNQPQHF TGTGCCAGCAGTTTTGACCGGGTGTCAAATCAGCCCCAGCATTTT
TRBJ1-1 - - TRBV28 18 CASTIGGRDHFLNTEAFF TGTGCCAGCACTATTGGGGGCCGGGATCATTTTCTGAACACTGAAGCTTTCTTT
TRBJ2-3 - - TRBV7-3 15 CASSPRGRSTDTQYF TGTGCCAGCAGCCCACGGGGTCGGAGCACAGATACGCAGTATTTT
TRBJ2-1 TRBD2 - TRBV10-3 13 CAISALAVDEQFF TGTGCCATCAGTGCCCTAGCGGTAGATGAGCAGTTCTTC
TRBJ1-1 - - TRBV30 13 CAWSGQFGTEAFF TGTGCCTGGAGTGGACAGTTCGGGACTGAAGCTTTCTTT
TRBJ2-7 TRBD1 - TRBV28 15 CATNRPGQGSYEQYF TGTGCCACCAATCGACCGGGACAGGGGTCTTACGAGCAGTACTTC
TRBJ1-5 - - TRBV27 18 CASSLSVQAHYSNQPQHF TGTGCCAGCAGTTTGTCGGTACAGGCTCATTATAGCAATCAGCCCCAGCATTTT
TRBJ2-1 TRBD2 - TRBV27 13 CASSRREGHEQFF TGTGCCAGCAGTCGCAGGGAGGGCCATGAGCAGTTCTTC
TRBJ1-2 - - TRBV28 13 CASSALNNYGYTF TGTGCCAGCAGTGCCCTAAATAACTATGGCTACACCTTC
TRBJ2-3 - - TRBV19 15 CASSMWNEGGDTQYF TGTGCCAGTAGTATGTGGAATGAAGGGGGAGATACGCAGTATTTT
TRBJ2-1 - - TRBV30 15 CAWSLRGGAYNEQFF TGTGCCTGGAGCCTGAGGGGGGGGGCTTACAATGAGCAGTTCTTC
TRBJ1-1 TRBD1 once TRBV28 13 CASSHRGPTEAFF TGTGCCAGCAGTCACAGGGGGCCCACTGAAGCTTTCTTT
TRBJ2-1 - - TRBV12-2 13 CASRLTPGGEQFF TGTGCAAGTCGCTTAACGCCGGGGGGTGAGCAGTTCTTC
TRBJ2-7 - - TRBV10-1 14 CASSGTYSSYEQYF TGCGCCAGCAGTGGGACTTATAGCTCCTACGAGCAGTACTTC
TRBJ2-5 - - TRBV7-7 14 CASSLYPDQETQYF TGTGCTAGCAGCCTCTATCCTGACCAAGAGACCCAGTACTTC
TRBJ2-7 TRBD2 - TRBV5-1 15 CASSLGGLAGEEQYF TGCGCCAGCAGCTTGGGGGGGCTAGCGGGAGAAGAGCAGTACTTC
TRBJ2-7 - once TRBV15 13 CATSRDKQYEQYF TGTGCCACCAGCAGAGATAAACAATACGAGCAGTACTTC
TRBJ1-1 - - TRBV7-9 10 CASSPNEAFF TGTGCCAGCAGCCCCAATGAAGCTTTCTTT
TRBJ2-7 TRBD1 - TRBV28 16 CASSLTLGQGTYEQYF TGTGCCAGCAGTTTAACATTGGGACAGGGCACCTACGAGCAGTACTTC
TRBJ2-5 TRBD1 - TRBV10-1 15 CASSERRTGLETQYF TGCGCCAGCAGTGAGAGGCGGACAGGCTTAGAGACCCAGTACTTC
TRBJ2-7 TRBD1 - TRBV30 14 CAWRTGGAGYEQYF TGTGCCTGGAGGACAGGGGGCGCCGGGTACGAGCAGTACTTC